The 20 T cell receptor beta chains listed next were all sequenced from one sample in a study of T cell responses to AZD1222 COVID-19 vaccine. Only in-frame clones appear in the TCRdb table, and some are missing; sequencing was by immunoSEQ multiplex PCR. This sample has 85,000 to 110,000 clones; 80% to 95% occur once, and the top ten carry about 5%. The sequencing used peripheral blood, collected on day 0 of AZD1222 vaccination. These receptors all come from an adult in good health.

The V and J genes are TRBV6-5 and TRBJ1-1, with D possibly TRBD1 on 5 matching bases. V dropped 7 bases and J dropped 3 bases, with 15 bases sitting between them. This CDR3 spans 14 amino acids. Germline lookup yields CDR1 MNHEY and CDR2 SVGAGI. The CDR3 DNA reads as TGTGCCAGCACTAAAAGGGGAGGGGACACTGAAGCTTTCTTT. Translation gives CASTKRGGDTEAFF.

This clone has only one observation. V gene TRBV6-6 combines with J gene TRBJ2-3; tentatively, D is TRBD2 (6 bases). Between the trimmed V and J ends, which lost 5 bases and 2 bases, there was a span of 11 bases. The CDR3 has 14 amino acids. Germline V gene sequence: CDR1 MNHNY, CDR2 SVGAGI (reference sequence). The CDR3 DNA follows: TGTGCCAGCAGTATAAGCGGGTCCACAGATACGCAGTATTTT. Amino acids: CASSISGSTDTQYF.

The V and J genes are TRBV6-2 or TRBV6-3 and TRBJ1-5; D gene uncertain. V lost 2 bases and J lost 9, with 8 bases in between. The CDR3 length is 12 residues. CDR1 is MNHEY, CDR2 SVGEGT, per germline. The CDR3 bases are TGTGCCAGCAGTTACCCCTTATCGCCCCAGCATTTT. This encodes CASSYPLSPQHF.

The chain combines TRBV5-1 with TRBJ2-1; maybe TRBD1 (5 bases). Per the germline V gene, CDR1 is SGHRS and CDR2 is YFSETQ. Trimming removed 4 bases from V and 0 bases from J, with 11 bases in between. This CDR3 has 15 amino acids. DNA of the CDR3: TGCGCCAGCAGCCTAGGGGTAAGCTCCTACAATGAGCAGTTCTTC. Its translation is CASSLGVSSYNEQFF.

A remark on this clone: At the DNA level, this CDR3 is encoded by other sequences in the same sample as well. This chain connects TRBV5-6 to TRBJ1-2; the D gene is possibly TRBD1 (6 bases). This CDR3 comprises 14 residues. CDR1 is SGHDT, CDR2 YYEEEE, per germline. V gave up 0 bases and J gave up 2 bases, with 8 bases separating them. In nucleotides, the CDR3 is TGTGCCAGCAGCTTGGTCCAGGGGAACTATGGCTACACCTTC. It is translated as CASSLVQGNYGYTF.

This sequence joins TRBV3-1 (or the pseudogene TRBV3-2) and TRBJ2-1; 9 bases map to TRBD2. Germline CDR1 LGHDT, CDR2 YNNKEL (reference sequence). J lost 13 bases, V lost 4 bases, and 11 bases had no gene match. The CDR3 covers 14 residues. CDR3 residues: CASSLSLSGGSQFF. The CDR3 nucleotides are TGTGCCAGCAGCCTATCCCTTAGCGGGGGTTCACAGTTCTTC.

The genes are TRBV19 and TRBJ1-2, with D hard to call. The V and J ends lost 6 bases and 2 bases respectively, with 10 bases between them. The germline V gene encodes CDR1 LNHDA and CDR2 SQIVND (reference sequence). The CDR3 is 13 amino acids. CDR3 protein: CASRRRGNYGYTF. In nucleotides, the CDR3 is TGTGCCAGTAGGAGGCGTGGGAACTATGGCTACACCTTC.

This chain uses TRBV30 with TRBJ2-2; D gene unclear. V lost 3 bases and J lost 7, with 12 bases in between. The CDR3 has 13 amino acids. CDR1 is GTSNPN and CDR2 is SVGIG in the germline V gene (reference sequence). Written as DNA, the CDR3 is TGTGCCTGGAGCCTGTCCGGCAGCGGGGAGCTGTTTTTT. Encoded protein: CAWSLSGSGELFF.

This rearrangement joins TRBV5-4 to TRBJ2-7, with TRBD2 identical over 7 bases. Germline assignment: CDR1 SGHNT and CDR2 YYREEE (reference sequence). The CDR3 has 12 residues. V was clipped by 3 bases and J by 3 bases; unmatched bases: 0. CDR3 sequence reads: CASSWGGYEQYF. For the CDR3, the DNA is TGTGCCAGCAGCTGGGGGGGCTACGAGCAGTACTTC.

The chain combines TRBV12-3 or TRBV12-4 with TRBJ2-7, with D possibly being TRBD1 (6 bases). The CDR3 consists of 11 residues. V was shortened by 5 bases and J by 6 bases, with 8 bases between the two germline ends. The CDR3: CASSLRGEQYF. The CDR3, as DNA: TGTGCCAGCAGTCTCAGGGGCGAGCAGTACTTC.

The CDR3 region has the DNA TGTGCCAGCAGTTTAATCGGGTACGAGCAGTACTTC. Amino acid sequence: CASSLIGYEQYF. This rearrangement joins TRBV12-3 or TRBV12-4 to TRBJ2-7, with unresolved D. The CDR3 spans 12 residues. The V end lost 2 bases, the J end lost 4 bases, and 6 bases lay between the germline ends.

The gene calls are TRBV2 and TRBJ2-5, with 12 bases identical to TRBD2. V lost 5 bases, J lost 5 bases, and 9 bases stayed unmatched. The CDR3 consists of 16 residues. Germline CDR1 is SNHLY and CDR2 is FYNNEI. The CDR3 DNA is TGTGCCAGCAGTTCCCTGACTAGCGGGGGAGGTGAGACCCAGTACTTC. It translates to CASSSLTSGGGETQYF.

The J gene is TRBJ2-2, the V gene TRBV11-2; no definite D call. Trimming cost V 4 bases and J 0 bases, with 9 bases left between them. Germline lookup yields CDR1 SGHAT and CDR2 FQNNGV. CDR3 length: 15 residues. The CDR3 nucleotides are TGTGCCAGCAGCTCTCAGAGAGCGAACACCGGGGAGCTGTTTTTT. Translation: CASSSQRANTGELFF.

The V call is TRBV7-3, the J call TRBJ1-5, with D tentatively TRBD1 (5 bases). The V and J ends lost 3 bases and 2 bases respectively, with 14 bases between them. There are 16 residues in the CDR3. The germline CDR1 and CDR2 sequences are SGHTA and FQGTGA. CDR3 coding DNA: TGTGCCAGCAGCTTCCGAAACTGGGGCGGCAATCAGCCCCAGCATTTT. Residues: CASSFRNWGGNQPQHF.

V usage is TRBV7-9 and J usage is TRBJ1-2, with 7 bases lining up with TRBD1. Germline V gives CDR1 SEHNR, CDR2 FQNEAQ (reference sequence). The CDR3 runs 14 residues. The ends lost 1 base at V and 5 bases at J; junction bases unmatched: 4. The CDR3 loop reads CASSLGDRYYGYTF. DNA for the CDR3: TGTGCCAGCAGCTTAGGGGACAGATATTATGGCTACACCTTC.

The rearrangement joins TRBV6-5 to TRBJ1-2; 10 bases are shared with TRBD1. The CDR3 has 16 amino acids. With V trimmed by 4 bases and J by 8 bases, 13 bases remained unmatched. Germline values: CDR1 MNHEY, CDR2 SVGAGI. CDR3: CASSSSTGGEVYGYTF. Here the CDR3 DNA reads TGTGCCAGCAGTTCCTCGACAGGGGGCGAAGTTTACGGCTACACCTTC.

This chain joins TRBV18 and TRBJ1-2; tentatively, D is TRBD1 (5 bases). V gave up 5 bases and J gave up 2 bases, with 15 bases separating them. The CDR3 is 15 amino acids. Germline loops: CDR1 KGHSH, CDR2 LQKENI. CDR3 sequence (DNA): TGTGCCAGCTCAAATGCGGGACTTTTAAACTATGGCTACACCTTC. This gives the protein CASSNAGLLNYGYTF.

J is TRBJ2-1 and V is TRBV7-3; 12 bases agree with TRBD2. Unmatched junction bases numbered 5, after V lost 11 bases and J lost 6 bases. The CDR3 consists of 13 residues. The germline V gene has CDR1 SGHTA and CDR2 FQGTGA. The CDR3 here is CASRLAGANEQFF. CDR3 bases: TGTGCCTCAAGACTAGCGGGGGCCAATGAGCAGTTCTTC.

The chain combines TRBV10-2 with TRBJ1-5; the D gene is possibly TRBD1 (5 bases). The germline gives CDR1 WSHSY, CDR2 SAAADI. V lost 0 bases to trimming and J lost 3 bases, with 6 bases between them. The CDR3 spans 14 residues. CDR3 region: CASSESGHNQPQHF. CDR3 nucleotide sequence: TGCGCCAGCAGTGAGTCAGGACACAATCAGCCCCAGCATTTT.

This clone was found a few times. The rearrangement uses TRBV6-4 and TRBJ1-5; unclear D gene. V dropped 6 bases and J dropped 4 bases, with 10 bases sitting between them. CDR3 length: 13 residues. The germline V gene encodes CDR1 MRHNA and CDR2 SNTAGT. CDR3 DNA sequence: TGTGCCAGCAGCATAGACGGAAATCAGCCCCAGCATTTT. Amino acids: CASSIDGNQPQHF.